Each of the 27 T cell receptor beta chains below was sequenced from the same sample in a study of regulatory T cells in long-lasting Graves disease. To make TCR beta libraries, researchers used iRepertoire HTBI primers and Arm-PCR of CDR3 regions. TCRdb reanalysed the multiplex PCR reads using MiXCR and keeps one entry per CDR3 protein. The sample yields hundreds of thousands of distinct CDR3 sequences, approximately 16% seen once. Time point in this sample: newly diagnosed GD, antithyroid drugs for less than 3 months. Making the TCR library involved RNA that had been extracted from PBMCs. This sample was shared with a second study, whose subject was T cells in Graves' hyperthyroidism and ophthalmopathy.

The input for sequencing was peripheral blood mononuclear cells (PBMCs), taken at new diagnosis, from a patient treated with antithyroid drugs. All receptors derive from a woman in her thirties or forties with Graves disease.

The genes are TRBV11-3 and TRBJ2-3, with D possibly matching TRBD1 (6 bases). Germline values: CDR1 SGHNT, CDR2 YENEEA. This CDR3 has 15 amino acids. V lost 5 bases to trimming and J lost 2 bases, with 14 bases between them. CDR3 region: CASSPQGLNTDTQYF. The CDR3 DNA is TGTGCCAGCAGCCCACAGGGCCTCAACACAGATACGCAGTATTTT. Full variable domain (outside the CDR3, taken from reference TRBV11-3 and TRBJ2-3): EAGVVQSPRYKIIEKKQPVAFWCNPISGHNTLYWYLQNLGQGPELLIRYENEEAVDDSQLPKDRFSAERLKGVDSTLKIQPAELGDSAVYLCASSPQGLNTDTQYFGPGTRLTVL.

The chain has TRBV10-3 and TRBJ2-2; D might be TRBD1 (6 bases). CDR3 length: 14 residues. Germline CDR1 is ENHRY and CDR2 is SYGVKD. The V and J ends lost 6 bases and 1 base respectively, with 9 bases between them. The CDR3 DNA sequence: TGTGCCATCAGGGAAGGGGGGAACACCGGGGAGCTGTTTTTT. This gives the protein CAIREGGNTGELFF.

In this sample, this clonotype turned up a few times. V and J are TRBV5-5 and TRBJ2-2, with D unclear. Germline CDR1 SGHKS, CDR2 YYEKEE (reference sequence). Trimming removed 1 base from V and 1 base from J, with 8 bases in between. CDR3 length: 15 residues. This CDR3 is CASSLTFGNTGELFF. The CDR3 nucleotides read TGTGCCAGCAGCTTGACTTTCGGGAACACCGGGGAGCTGTTTTTT.

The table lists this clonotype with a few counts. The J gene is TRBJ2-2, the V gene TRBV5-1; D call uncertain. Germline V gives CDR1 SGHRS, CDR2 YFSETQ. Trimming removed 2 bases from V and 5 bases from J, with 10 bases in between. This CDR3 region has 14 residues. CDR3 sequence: CASSFEIWTGELFF. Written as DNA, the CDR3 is TGCGCCAGCAGCTTCGAAATATGGACCGGGGAGCTGTTTTTT.

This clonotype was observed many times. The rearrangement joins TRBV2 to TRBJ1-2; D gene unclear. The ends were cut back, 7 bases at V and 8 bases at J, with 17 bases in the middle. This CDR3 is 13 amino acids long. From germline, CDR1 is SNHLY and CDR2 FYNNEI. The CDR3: CASIPEKRGGYTF. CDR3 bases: TGTGCCAGCATTCCCGAAAAGAGAGGCGGCTACACCTTC.

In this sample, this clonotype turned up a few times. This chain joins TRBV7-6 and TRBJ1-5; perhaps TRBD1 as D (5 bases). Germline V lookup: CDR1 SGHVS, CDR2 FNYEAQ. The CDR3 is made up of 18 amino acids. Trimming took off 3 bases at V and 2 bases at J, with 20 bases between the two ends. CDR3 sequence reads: CASSLFPKGPQGNQPQHF. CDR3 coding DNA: TGTGCCAGCAGCTTGTTCCCAAAGGGGCCTCAAGGCAATCAGCCCCAGCATTTT. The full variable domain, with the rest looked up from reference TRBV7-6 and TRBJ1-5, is GAGVSQSPRYKVTKRGQDVALRCDPISGHVSLYWYRQALGQGPEFLTYFNYEAQQDKSGLPNDRFSAERPEGSISTLTIQRTEQRDSAMYRCASSLFPKGPQGNQPQHFGDGTRLSIL.

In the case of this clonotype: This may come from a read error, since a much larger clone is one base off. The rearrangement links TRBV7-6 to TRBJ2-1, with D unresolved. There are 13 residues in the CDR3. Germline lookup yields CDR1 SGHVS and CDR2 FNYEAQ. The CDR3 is CASSSFLYSEQFF. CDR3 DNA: TGTGCCAGCAGCTCCTTCCTGTACAGTGAGCAGTTCTTC.

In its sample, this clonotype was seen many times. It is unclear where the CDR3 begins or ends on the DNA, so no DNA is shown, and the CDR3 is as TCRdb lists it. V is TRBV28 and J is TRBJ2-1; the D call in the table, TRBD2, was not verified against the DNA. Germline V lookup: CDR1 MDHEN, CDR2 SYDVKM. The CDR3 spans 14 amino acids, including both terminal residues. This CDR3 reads CASSSSGLYNEQFF.

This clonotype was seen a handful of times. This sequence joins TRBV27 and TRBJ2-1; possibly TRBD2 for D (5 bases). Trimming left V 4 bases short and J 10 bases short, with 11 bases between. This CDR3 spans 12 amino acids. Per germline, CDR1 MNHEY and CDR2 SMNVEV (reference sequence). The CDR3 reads CASSSELGEQFF. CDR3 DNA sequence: TGTGCCAGCAGTTCCGAACTAGGAGAGCAGTTCTTC.

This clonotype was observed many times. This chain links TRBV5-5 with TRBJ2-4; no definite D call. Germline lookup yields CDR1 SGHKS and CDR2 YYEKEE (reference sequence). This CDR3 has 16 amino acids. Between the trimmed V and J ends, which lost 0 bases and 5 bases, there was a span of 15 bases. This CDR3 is CASSLVVPPWENIQYF. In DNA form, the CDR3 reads TGTGCCAGCAGCTTGGTGGTCCCTCCATGGGAAAACATTCAGTACTTC.

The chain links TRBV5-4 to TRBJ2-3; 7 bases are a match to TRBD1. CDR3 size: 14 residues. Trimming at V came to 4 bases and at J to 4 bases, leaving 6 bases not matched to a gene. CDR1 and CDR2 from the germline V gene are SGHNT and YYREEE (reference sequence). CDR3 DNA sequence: TGTGCCAGCAGCGACCCAGGGGGAGCAGATACGCAGTATTTT. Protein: CASSDPGGADTQYF.

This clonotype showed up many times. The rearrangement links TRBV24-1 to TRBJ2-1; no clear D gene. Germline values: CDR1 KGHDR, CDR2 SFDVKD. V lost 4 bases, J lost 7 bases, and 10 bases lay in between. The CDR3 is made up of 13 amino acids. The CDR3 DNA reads TGTGCCACCAGTGACGAGAGTGCAAATGAGCAGTTCTTC. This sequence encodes CATSDESANEQFF.

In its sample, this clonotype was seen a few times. This CDR3 is CASTGGESPNEQFF. The CDR3 DNA is TGTGCCAGCACTGGGGGAGAGTCCCCCAATGAGCAGTTCTTC. V and J are TRBV12-3 or TRBV12-4 and TRBJ2-1; D assignment may be TRBD1 or TRBD2 (5 bases each). The V and J ends lost 7 bases and 6 bases respectively, with 16 bases between them. This CDR3 is 14 amino acids long.

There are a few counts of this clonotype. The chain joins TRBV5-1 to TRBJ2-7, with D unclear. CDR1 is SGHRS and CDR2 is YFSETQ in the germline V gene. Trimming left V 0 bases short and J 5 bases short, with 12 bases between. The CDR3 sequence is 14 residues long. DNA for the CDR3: TGCGCCAGCAGCTTGGGGAGCCCTGAGGACGAGCAGTACTTC. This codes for CASSLGSPEDEQYF.

CDR3 DNA sequence: TGTGCCAGCAGCTTCGGACTGTACTCCTACGAGCAGTACTTC. As protein: CASSFGLYSYEQYF. The genes are TRBV11-2 and TRBJ2-7; weak D call: TRBD2 (5 bases). With 3 bases removed from V and 0 bases from J, the gap between germline ends came to 9 bases. The CDR3 runs 14 residues. Germline values: CDR1 SGHAT, CDR2 FQNNGV.

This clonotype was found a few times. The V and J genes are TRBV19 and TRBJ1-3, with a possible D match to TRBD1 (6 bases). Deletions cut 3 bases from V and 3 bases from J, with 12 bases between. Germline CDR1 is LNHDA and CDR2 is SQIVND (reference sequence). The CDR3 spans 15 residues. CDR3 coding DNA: TGTGCCAGTAGTATTTACGACAGGCTTGGAAACACCATATATTTT. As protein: CASSIYDRLGNTIYF.

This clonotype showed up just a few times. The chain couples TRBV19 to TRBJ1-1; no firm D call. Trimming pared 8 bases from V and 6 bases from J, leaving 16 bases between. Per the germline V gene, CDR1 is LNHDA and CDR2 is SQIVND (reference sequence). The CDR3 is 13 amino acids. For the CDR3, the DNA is TGTGCCAGTCGAGAGGGTTTGTACGCTGAAGCTTTCTTT. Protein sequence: CASREGLYAEAFF.

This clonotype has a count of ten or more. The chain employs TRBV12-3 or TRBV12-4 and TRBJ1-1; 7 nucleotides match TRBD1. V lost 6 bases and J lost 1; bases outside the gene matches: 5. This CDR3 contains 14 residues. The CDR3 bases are TGTGCCAGCAGCCCGGGACAGCAGAACACTGAAGCTTTCTTT. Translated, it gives CASSPGQQNTEAFF.

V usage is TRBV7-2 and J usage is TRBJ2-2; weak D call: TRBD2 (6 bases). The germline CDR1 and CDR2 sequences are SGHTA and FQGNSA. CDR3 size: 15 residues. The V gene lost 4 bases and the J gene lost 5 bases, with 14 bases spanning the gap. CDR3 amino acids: CASSSGVGGTGELFF. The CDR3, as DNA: TGTGCCAGCAGCTCGGGAGTGGGTGGGACCGGGGAGCTGTTTTTT.

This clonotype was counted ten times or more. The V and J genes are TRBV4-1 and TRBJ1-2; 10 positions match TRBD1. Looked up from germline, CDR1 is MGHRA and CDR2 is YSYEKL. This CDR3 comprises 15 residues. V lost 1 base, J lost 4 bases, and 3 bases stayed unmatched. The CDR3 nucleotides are TGCGCCAGCAGCCAAGGACAGGGGGCGAGCTATGGCTACACCTTC. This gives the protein CASSQGQGASYGYTF.

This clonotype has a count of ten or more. Here the CDR3 reads CSATGQGNEQYF. Here the CDR3 DNA reads TGCAGTGCTACGGGACAGGGCAACGAGCAGTACTTC. The chain couples TRBV20-1 to TRBJ2-7, with 9 bases identical to TRBD1. From germline, CDR1 is DFQATT and CDR2 SNEGSKA (reference sequence). This CDR3 has 12 residues. With 4 bases clipped from V and 5 bases from J, the junction kept 3 bases outside the gene matches.

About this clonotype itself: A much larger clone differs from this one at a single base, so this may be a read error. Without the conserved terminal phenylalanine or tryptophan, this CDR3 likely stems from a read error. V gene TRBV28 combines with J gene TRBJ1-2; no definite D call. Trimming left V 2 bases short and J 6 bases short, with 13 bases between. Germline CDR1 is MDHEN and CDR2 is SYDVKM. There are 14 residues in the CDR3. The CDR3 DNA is TGTGCCAGCAGTTTAACCCAGAACTCTCATGGCTACACCCTC. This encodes CASSLTQNSHGYTL.

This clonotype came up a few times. The CDR3 DNA sequence: TGTGCCAGCAGCTTGGTTGGCAGGGGGAGGGATGAAAAACTGTTTTTT. This translates into CASSLVGRGRDEKLFF. The chain joins TRBV5-6 to TRBJ1-4; 7 bases are shared with TRBD1. The CDR3 loop spans 16 amino acids. Germline V gene sequence: CDR1 SGHDT, CDR2 YYEEEE. V shed 0 bases and J 6 bases; nucleotides not matched to a gene: 8.

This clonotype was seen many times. This chain's CDR3 is CASKIRGGKLHEQYF. For the CDR3, the DNA is TGTGCCAGCAAGATTCGTGGCGGGAAATTACACGAGCAGTACTTC. This rearrangement joins TRBV7-2 to TRBJ2-7; D is perhaps TRBD2 (6 bases). Germline V gene data show CDR1 as SGHTA and CDR2 as FQGNSA. Trimming took off 7 bases at V and 5 bases at J, with 21 bases between the two ends. The CDR3 extends over 15 amino acids.

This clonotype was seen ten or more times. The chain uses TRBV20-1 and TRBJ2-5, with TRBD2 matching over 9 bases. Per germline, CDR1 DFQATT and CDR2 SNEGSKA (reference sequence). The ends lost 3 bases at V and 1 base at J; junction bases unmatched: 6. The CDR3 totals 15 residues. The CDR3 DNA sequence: TGCAGTGCTAGTTTGTCTAGCGGGACCCAAGAGACCCAGTACTTC. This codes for CSASLSSGTQETQYF.

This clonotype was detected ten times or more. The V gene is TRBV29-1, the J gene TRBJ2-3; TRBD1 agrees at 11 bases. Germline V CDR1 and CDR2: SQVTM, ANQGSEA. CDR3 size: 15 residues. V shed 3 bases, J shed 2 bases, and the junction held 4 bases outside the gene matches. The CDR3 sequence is CSVDGTGGLTDTQYF. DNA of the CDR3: TGCAGCGTTGACGGGACAGGGGGACTCACAGATACGCAGTATTTT.

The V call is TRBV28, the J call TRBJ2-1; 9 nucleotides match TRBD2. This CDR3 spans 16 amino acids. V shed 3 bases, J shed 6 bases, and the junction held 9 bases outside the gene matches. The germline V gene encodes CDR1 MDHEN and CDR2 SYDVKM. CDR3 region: CASSFSPSGRLNEQFF. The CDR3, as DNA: TGTGCCAGCAGTTTCTCCCCGAGCGGGAGGCTCAATGAGCAGTTCTTC.